These 22 T cell receptor beta chains were sequenced from one sample in a study of response to subunit inactivated influenza vaccine. TCRdb ran MiXCR on the RT-PCR reads and lists one entry per CDR3 protein. The sample holds about 300,000 distinct CDR3 sequences, approximately 21% seen once. The input for sequencing was PBMCs from blood, taken approximately 20 months after vaccination. These receptors were taken from a man between 50 and 70 years old who received an inactivated influenza vaccine.

V and J are TRBV20-1 and TRBJ2-2; no definite D call. This CDR3 region has 14 residues. CDR1 and CDR2 from the germline V gene are DFQATT and SNEGSKA (reference sequence). Trimming stripped 5 bases from V and 6 bases from J, with 16 bases between. The CDR3 spells CSAPHMLGSGELFF. The CDR3 coding sequence is TGCAGTGCTCCCCACATGTTGGGGTCCGGGGAGCTGTTTTTT.

V gene TRBV28 combines with J gene TRBJ1-3; D is undetermined. V shed 6 bases and J shed 4 bases, with 7 bases lying between them. Germline V gene data show CDR1 as MDHEN and CDR2 as SYDVKM. The CDR3 extends over 12 amino acids. DNA for the CDR3: TGTGCCAGCAGATCGACGGGAAACACCATATATTTT. It translates to CASRSTGNTIYF.

The chain is built from TRBV29-1 and TRBJ1-2, with 10 bases that match TRBD1. Germline assignment: CDR1 SQVTM and CDR2 ANQGSEA. Trimming took 6 bases from V and 3 from J; bases not matched to a gene: 10. The CDR3 length is 15 residues. For the CDR3, the DNA is TGCAGCGTCCCCAGTGGAGACAGGGGGCACTATGGCTACACCTTC. It translates to CSVPSGDRGHYGYTF.

This clonotype turned up a few times. The V call is TRBV10-3, the J call TRBJ1-1, with a weak D call TRBD1 (6 bases). The ends were cut back, 1 base at V and 9 bases at J, with 18 bases in the middle. Germline V gives CDR1 ENHRY, CDR2 SYGVKD. The CDR3 length is 15 residues. The CDR3 spells CAISEFTGQTQKAFF. CDR3 in DNA: TGTGCCATCAGTGAGTTTACAGGGCAAACTCAAAAAGCTTTCTTT.

The chain is built from TRBV10-3 and TRBJ1-1; D call uncertain. CDR1 ENHRY and CDR2 SYGVKD come from the germline V gene. V was trimmed by 6 bases and J by 4 bases, leaving 9 bases between them. There are 12 residues in the CDR3. The CDR3 protein is CAIRREGTEAFF. The CDR3 DNA follows: TGTGCCATCAGAAGGGAGGGCACTGAAGCTTTCTTT.

This clonotype was found a few times. V and J are TRBV12-3 or TRBV12-4 and TRBJ1-3; D is ambiguous. The CDR3 loop spans 14 amino acids. The ends were cut back, 3 bases at V and 0 bases at J, with 6 bases in the middle. In DNA form, the CDR3 reads TGTGCCAGCAGTTTCACAGTCTCTGGAAACACCATATATTTT. Protein product: CASSFTVSGNTIYF.

The chain links TRBV29-1 to TRBJ1-2; D is ambiguous. Germline assignment: CDR1 SQVTM and CDR2 ANQGSEA. Trimming removed 6 bases from V and 5 bases from J, with 22 bases in between. The CDR3 is made up of 15 amino acids. CDR3: CSVDGPPTTVYGYTF. The CDR3 DNA sequence: TGCAGCGTGGACGGACCTCCAACTACCGTATATGGCTACACCTTC.

V usage is TRBV10-2 and J usage is TRBJ2-2; 9 nucleotides align to TRBD2. This CDR3 contains 16 residues. Germline loops: CDR1 WSHSY, CDR2 SAAADI. Trimming took 6 bases from V and 1 from J; bases not matched to a gene: 6. For the CDR3, the DNA is TGCGCCAGCAGCAGACTAGCGGAGATGAACACCGGGGAGCTGTTTTTT. It codes for CASSRLAEMNTGELFF.

CDR3 nucleotides: TGTGCCAGCAAATTGGGACTAGCGAACTCCTACGAGCAGTACTTC. Translating it yields CASKLGLANSYEQYF. This rearrangement joins TRBV6-1 to TRBJ2-7, with 10 bases matching TRBD2. V gave up 7 bases and J gave up 0 bases; unmatched junction bases: 6. The germline CDR1 and CDR2 sequences are MNHNS and SASEGT. The CDR3 length is 15 residues.

The chain carries TRBV7-6 and TRBJ2-1; D uncertain. Germline CDR1 SGHVS, CDR2 FNYEAQ. The CDR3 is 16 amino acids. Trimming pared 1 base from V and 5 bases from J, leaving 15 bases between. The CDR3 sequence: CASSLVSGLPNNEQFF. The CDR3 bases are TGTGCCAGCAGCTTAGTCAGTGGGCTCCCTAACAATGAGCAGTTCTTC.

V gene TRBV3-1 combines with J gene TRBJ1-3, with D possibly being TRBD1 (5 bases). The CDR3 totals 14 residues. Germline CDR1 LGHDT, CDR2 YNNKEL (reference sequence). With 4 bases removed from V and 4 bases from J, the gap between germline ends came to 11 bases. CDR3 sequence (DNA): TGTGCCAGCAGCCCCTGGGACGGGGGAAACACCATATATTTT. Translated: CASSPWDGGNTIYF.

This clonotype was picked up a small number of times. This chain connects TRBV20-1 to TRBJ1-4; 10 nucleotides line up with TRBD1. The germline gives CDR1 DFQATT, CDR2 SNEGSKA (reference sequence). This CDR3 has 16 residues. V lost 3 bases and J lost 4; bases outside the gene matches: 8. The CDR3 DNA reads TGCAGTGCTAGTTCCCGGGACAGGGGTTTTAATGAAAAACTGTTTTTT. The encoded protein is CSASSRDRGFNEKLFF.

This clonotype has at least ten counts. This CDR3 reads CASSFWLGEQYF. In DNA, the CDR3 is TGTGCCAGCAGTTTCTGGCTAGGCGAGCAGTACTTC. This chain uses TRBV12-3 or TRBV12-4 with TRBJ2-7, with D uncertain. The CDR3 extends over 12 amino acids. Trimming removed 3 bases from V and 6 bases from J, with 9 bases in between.

The CDR3, as DNA: TGTGCCAGCAGTTTAACTTGGGGGGCTCCAAACATTCAGTACTTC. This sequence encodes CASSLTWGAPNIQYF. The V call is TRBV12-3 or TRBV12-4, the J call TRBJ2-4; D may match TRBD1 or TRBD2 (6 bases each). V was trimmed by 2 bases and J by 6 bases, leaving 14 bases between them. The CDR3 totals 15 residues.

This rearrangement joins TRBV5-1 to TRBJ2-7; a weak D match, TRBD1 (6 bases). Trimming took off 0 bases at V and 2 bases at J, with 12 bases between the two ends. The CDR3 has 15 residues. Germline V CDR1 and CDR2: SGHRS, YFSETQ. The DNA for the CDR3 is TGCGCCAGCAGCTTGGAGCCAGGGGACACCTACGAGCAGTACTTC. Its protein product is CASSLEPGDTYEQYF.

The genes are TRBV9 and TRBJ2-1, with TRBD1 identical over 8 bases. The germline V gene has CDR1 SGDLS and CDR2 YYNGEE. This CDR3 has 15 amino acids. After removal of 3 bases from V and 7 bases from J, the junction contained 9 bases not matched to a gene. The CDR3 is CASSAQGAQRNEQFF. CDR3 nucleotides: TGTGCCAGCAGCGCTCAGGGGGCACAAAGGAATGAGCAGTTCTTC.

At least ten counts were recorded for this clonotype. The V gene is TRBV28, the J gene TRBJ2-7; D perhaps matches TRBD2 (6 bases). Germline assignment: CDR1 MDHEN and CDR2 SYDVKM. This CDR3 contains 14 residues. V lost 5 bases, J lost 1 base, and 12 bases lay in between. The CDR3 sequence: CASSRGLTSYEQYF. The DNA of the CDR3 is TGTGCCAGCAGTCGGGGACTGACGTCCTACGAGCAGTACTTC.

This chain connects TRBV24-1 to TRBJ2-1; maybe TRBD1 (7 bases). Trimming removed 5 bases at V and 10 bases at J, with 20 bases between. Germline lookup yields CDR1 KGHDR and CDR2 SFDVKD. This CDR3 is built from 15 residues. The CDR3 here is CATSAGGRLFWEQFF. CDR3 nucleotide sequence: TGTGCCACCAGTGCAGGGGGGAGGCTGTTCTGGGAGCAGTTCTTC.

This clonotype was counted a single time. This chain uses TRBV11-2 with TRBJ2-7; D is possibly TRBD2 (6 bases). Germline values: CDR1 SGHAT, CDR2 FQNNGV. V was clipped by 5 bases and J by 4 bases, with 18 bases between them. This CDR3 spans 15 amino acids. CDR3 loop: CASSLTDGTGYEQYF. The CDR3, as DNA: TGTGCCAGCAGCCTAACCGACGGGACTGGGTACGAGCAGTACTTC.

The chain employs TRBV20-1 and TRBJ2-1; D is ambiguous. Trimming took off 5 bases at V and 4 bases at J, with 3 bases between the two ends. Germline CDR1 and CDR2: DFQATT and SNEGSKA (reference sequence). The CDR3 contains 10 residues. The CDR3 DNA reads as TGCAGTGCTCCTTACAATGAGCAGTTCTTC. Protein: CSAPYNEQFF.

The table lists this clonotype with a count of one. The rearrangement links TRBV9 to TRBJ2-5; no clear D. The CDR3 covers 13 residues. Trimming cost V 0 bases and J 3 bases, with 6 bases left between them. Germline V CDR1 and CDR2: SGDLS, YYNGEE. CDR3 DNA: TGTGCCAGCAGCGTAGACGGAGAAGAGACCCAGTACTTC. This encodes CASSVDGEETQYF.

This chain uses TRBV28 with TRBJ2-3; 7 positions match TRBD2. The CDR3 totals 16 residues. Unmatched junction bases numbered 10, after V lost 4 bases and J lost 3 bases. CDR1 is MDHEN, CDR2 SYDVKM, per germline. The CDR3 coding sequence is TGTGCCAGCAGTTCCCCGTGGGCTAGCGGAACAGATACGCAGTATTTT. Its protein product is CASSSPWASGTDTQYF.